Presented here are 32 T cell receptor beta chains from one specimen sequenced in a study of cytomegalovirus exposure and HLA in healthy donors. It was with 60 Vbeta and 13 Jbeta primers that the PCR ran. The method was immunoSEQ multiplex PCR; TCRdb's version includes in-frame clones alone and lacks a portion of them. The sample includes some 90,000 clones, 82% of them seen just once. Sequencing used PBMCs. These receptors all come from a man aged 50 or older in good health and CMV-seronegative.

The CDR3 loop is CASSYGQEGTGELFF. The CDR3 coding sequence is TGTGCCAGCAGTTACGGACAGGAGGGCACCGGGGAGCTGTTTTTT. The rearrangement joins TRBV6-5 to TRBJ2-2; a possible D gene is TRBD1 (7 bases). Trimming left V 2 bases short and J 4 bases short, with 11 bases between. Germline V gene lookup returns CDR1 MNHEY and CDR2 SVGAGI. This CDR3 has 15 amino acids.

For this clone: This sample also contains other DNA sequences that code for the same CDR3. The genes are TRBV28 and TRBJ1-2; 8 bases line up with TRBD1. Germline CDR1 MDHEN, CDR2 SYDVKM. V dropped 2 bases and J dropped 4; count of bases not matched to a gene: 3. The CDR3 loop spans 14 amino acids. In DNA, the CDR3 is TGTGCCAGCAGTTTAGGACAGGGCAGCTATGGCTACACCTTC. It specifies CASSLGQGSYGYTF.

J is TRBJ2-3 and V is TRBV7-3; possibly TRBD1 for D (5 bases). The germline V gene encodes CDR1 SGHTA and CDR2 FQGTGA. The CDR3 loop spans 14 amino acids. Trimming shortened V by 5 bases and J by 2 bases, and 11 bases separated the two germline ends. Here the CDR3 reads CASSPGRDTDTQYF. The CDR3 DNA is TGTGCCAGCAGCCCCGGCAGGGACACAGATACGCAGTATTTT.

The V gene is TRBV5-1, the J gene TRBJ2-3; D may be TRBD1 (5 bases). Per the germline V gene, CDR1 is SGHRS and CDR2 is YFSETQ. The CDR3 spans 14 residues. Trimming cost V 0 bases and J 8 bases, with 13 bases left between them. The CDR3 spells CASSLGSSQGTQYF. Written as DNA, the CDR3 is TGCGCCAGCAGCTTGGGGAGTTCCCAGGGTACGCAGTATTTT.

There are a few counts of this clone. The V gene is TRBV6-5, the J gene TRBJ2-7, with a weak D call TRBD2 (7 bases). This CDR3 is built from 12 residues. The V end was cut by 8 bases, the J end by 6 bases, with 14 bases between. The germline gives CDR1 MNHEY, CDR2 SVGAGI. The CDR3 sequence: CASARGGGEQYF. CDR3 DNA sequence: TGTGCCAGCGCGCGGGGAGGGGGCGAGCAGTACTTC.

This rearrangement joins TRBV18 to TRBJ1-4; D is uncertain. The CDR3 extends over 16 amino acids. Germline assignment: CDR1 KGHSH and CDR2 LQKENI. V was shortened by 0 bases and J by 0 bases, with 8 bases between the two germline ends. The CDR3: CASSPPGRSTNEKLFF. Written as DNA, the CDR3 is TGTGCCAGCTCACCACCGGGGAGGTCAACTAATGAAAAACTGTTTTTT.

The chain has TRBV27 and TRBJ2-1; D is ambiguous. The CDR3 totals 15 residues. Trimming took 0 bases from V and 3 from J, leaving 9 bases between them. Looked up from germline, CDR1 is MNHEY and CDR2 is SMNVEV (reference sequence). CDR3 sequence reads: CASSLSLSLYNEQFF. The CDR3 nucleotides read TGTGCCAGCAGTTTATCGCTGAGCCTCTACAATGAGCAGTTCTTC.

This clone appeared once. The V and J genes are TRBV4-3 and TRBJ2-2; D unclear. Germline V gene lookup returns CDR1 LGHNA and CDR2 YSLEER. Trimming cost V 0 bases and J 2 bases, with 7 bases left between them. The CDR3 runs 15 residues. The CDR3 protein is CASSQETPNTGELFF. The CDR3 region has the DNA TGCGCCAGCAGCCAAGAGACTCCTAACACCGGGGAGCTGTTTTTT.

The CDR3 sequence is CSAAPGLGNYGYTF. CDR3 DNA sequence: TGCAGCGCAGCACCAGGGTTGGGGAACTATGGCTACACCTTC. This chain uses TRBV29-1 with TRBJ1-2; weak D call: TRBD1 (5 bases). Trimming took off 7 bases at V and 2 bases at J, with 17 bases between the two ends. Germline V gene sequence: CDR1 SQVTM, CDR2 ANQGSEA. This CDR3 is 14 amino acids long.

The V gene is TRBV6-6, the J gene TRBJ2-1; tentative D call: TRBD2 (5 bases). This CDR3 spans 14 amino acids. V dropped 7 bases and J dropped 0 bases, with 10 bases sitting between them. Germline CDR1 is MNHNY and CDR2 is SVGAGI (reference sequence). CDR3 sequence reads: CASTNGISYNEQFF. CDR3 bases: TGTGCCAGCACCAACGGGATCTCCTACAATGAGCAGTTCTTC.

The V and J genes are TRBV5-1 and TRBJ2-7; D gene ambiguous. Germline values: CDR1 SGHRS, CDR2 YFSETQ. V was shortened by 0 bases and J by 2 bases, with 9 bases between the two germline ends. The CDR3 length is 14 residues. CDR3 residues: CASSLDIAPYEQYF. CDR3 in DNA: TGCGCCAGCAGCTTGGACATTGCTCCCTACGAGCAGTACTTC.

The chain uses TRBV25-1 and TRBJ1-1; D remains ambiguous. V was shortened by 3 bases and J by 11 bases, with 13 bases between the two germline ends. CDR1 is MGHDK, CDR2 SYGVNS, per germline. CDR3 size: 12 residues. This CDR3 reads CASSDHRLSAFF. CDR3 nucleotide sequence: TGTGCCAGCAGTGACCACAGATTATCGGCTTTCTTT.

V gene TRBV6-6 combines with J gene TRBJ1-2; D may be TRBD1 (6 bases). The germline V and J ends were trimmed by 6 bases and 9 bases, with 20 bases remaining between them. Germline V gene sequence: CDR1 MNHNY, CDR2 SVGAGI (reference sequence). CDR3 size: 14 residues. The CDR3: CASSPDRYTISYTF. The DNA of the CDR3 is TGTGCCAGCAGCCCGGACAGATACACTATTAGCTACACCTTC.

The rearrangement uses TRBV7-2 and TRBJ2-1; 7 bases are a match to TRBD2. This CDR3 comprises 14 residues. Germline values: CDR1 SGHTA, CDR2 FQGNSA. Trimming at V came to 7 bases and at J to 10 bases, leaving 13 bases not matched to a gene. DNA of the CDR3: TGTGCCAGCATCCGAGGGAGGGAGCCGGACGAGCAGTTCTTC. Translated, it gives CASIRGREPDEQFF.

For the CDR3, the DNA is TGTGCCAGCAGCTTCCTATCTGAGGATGGCTACACCTTC. This translates into CASSFLSEDGYTF. The V call is TRBV7-2, the J call TRBJ1-2; no clear D. The CDR3 runs 13 residues. Germline CDR1 SGHTA, CDR2 FQGNSA. Trimming removed 3 bases from V and 6 bases from J, with 11 bases in between.

This chain joins TRBV11-2 and TRBJ1-3; 7 bases fit TRBD1. CDR1 and CDR2 (germline): SGHAT, FQNNGV. The CDR3 runs to 15 residues. V lost 5 bases, J lost 4 bases, and 8 bases stayed unmatched. The CDR3 DNA follows: TGTGCCAGCAGCGTTACAGGGGCGAGGGGAAACACCATATATTTT. Translating gives CASSVTGARGNTIYF.

This clone was counted between two and nine times. The J gene is TRBJ2-1, the V gene TRBV29-1; 9 nucleotides agree with TRBD2. Germline CDR1 is SQVTM and CDR2 is ANQGSEA. This CDR3 is 16 amino acids long. V dropped 5 bases and J dropped 2; count of bases not matched to a gene: 10. The CDR3: CSVNPGGRAPYNEQFF. Written as DNA, the CDR3 is TGCAGCGTTAATCCGGGCGGGAGGGCTCCCTACAATGAGCAGTTCTTC.

The rearrangement uses TRBV2 and TRBJ2-5, with 10 bases lining up with TRBD1. Germline V CDR1 and CDR2: SNHLY, FYNNEI. The CDR3 runs to 15 residues. Trimming removed 6 bases from V and 5 bases from J; junction bases left unmatched: 9. Here the CDR3 DNA reads TGTGCCAGCAGCGAAAGGACAGGGGGTCATGAGACCCAGTACTTC. Protein: CASSERTGGHETQYF.

This chain joins TRBV29-1 and TRBJ2-7, with D possibly TRBD2 on 8 matching bases. This CDR3 spans 12 amino acids. Between the trimmed V and J ends, which lost 7 bases and 5 bases, there was a span of 15 bases. Germline loops: CDR1 SQVTM, CDR2 ANQGSEA. CDR3 protein: CSAGGTVHEQYF. The DNA for the CDR3 is TGCAGCGCGGGGGGGACAGTTCACGAGCAGTACTTC.

The chain recombines TRBV2 with TRBJ1-5; D is undetermined. Germline V CDR1 and CDR2: SNHLY, FYNNEI. Trimming left V 6 bases short and J 0 bases short, with 6 bases between. The CDR3 spans 13 residues. CDR3 region: CASSVYSNQPQHF. DNA of the CDR3: TGTGCCAGCAGCGTTTATAGCAATCAGCCCCAGCATTTT.

The V gene is TRBV18, the J gene TRBJ2-7, with 8 bases lining up with TRBD1. V was pared by 5 bases and J by 4 bases, with 7 bases of the junction left unmatched. Germline-derived CDR1 and CDR2 are KGHSH and LQKENI. This CDR3 spans 14 amino acids. The CDR3 DNA reads as TGTGCCAGCTCAGGGGACAGGAGTTCATACGAGCAGTACTTC. Protein product: CASSGDRSSYEQYF.

The V and J genes are TRBV28 and TRBJ2-7, with 7 bases identical to TRBD2. Germline CDR1 and CDR2: MDHEN and SYDVKM. This CDR3 region has 14 residues. The V and J ends lost 9 bases and 3 bases, in that order; junction bases with no gene match: 11. For the CDR3, the DNA is TGTGCCAGTCTCAAGGGAGGGTCGGACTACGAGCAGTACTTC. Encoded protein: CASLKGGSDYEQYF.

V is TRBV19 and J is TRBJ1-5, with 10 bases that match TRBD1. Germline CDR1 and CDR2: LNHDA and SQIVND (reference sequence). Unmatched junction bases numbered 17, after V lost 5 bases and J lost 1 base. This CDR3 is 20 amino acids long. The CDR3, as DNA: TGTGCCAGTAGTGTTACAGTCCGGGACAGGGGAGTTGGGAGCAATCAGCCCCAGCATTTT. Its protein is CASSVTVRDRGVGSNQPQHF.

The chain joins TRBV7-3 to TRBJ2-6, with D uncertain. V lost 2 bases and J lost 4, with 9 bases in between. Germline V gene sequence: CDR1 SGHTA, CDR2 FQGTGA. This CDR3 spans 15 amino acids. CDR3 residues: CASSLEPSGANVLTF. The CDR3 bases are TGTGCCAGCAGCTTAGAGCCATCCGGGGCCAACGTCCTGACTTTC.

The J gene is TRBJ2-2, the V gene TRBV7-3; 7 bases align to TRBD1. CDR1 and CDR2 from the germline V gene are SGHTA and FQGTGA. The J segment lost 2 bases and the V segment lost 2 bases, leaving 5 bases of the junction unmatched. The CDR3 loop spans 16 amino acids. The CDR3 bases are TGTGCCAGCAGCTTAGAACAGGGGTTTAACACCGGGGAGCTGTTTTTT. Its translation is CASSLEQGFNTGELFF. The full variable domain, in which reference TRBV7-3 and TRBJ2-2 provide the parts outside the CDR3, is GAGVSQTPSNKVTEKGKYVELRCDPISGHTALYWYRQSLGQGPEFLIYFQGTGAADDSGLPNDRFFAVRPEGSVSTLKIQRTERGDSAVYLCASSLEQGFNTGELFFGEGSRLTVL.

The chain uses TRBV28 and TRBJ2-5; 8 bases fit TRBD2. This CDR3 is 15 amino acids long. The germline CDR1 and CDR2 sequences are MDHEN and SYDVKM. J was trimmed by 1 base and V by 7 bases; bases with no gene match: 8. CDR3 protein: CASNSAGASQETQYF. Here the CDR3 DNA reads TGTGCCAGCAATTCAGCGGGAGCGTCCCAAGAGACCCAGTACTTC.

This clone showed up just a few times. V and J are TRBV4-3 and TRBJ2-1; no definite D call. The CDR3 has 13 residues. Trimming left V 2 bases short and J 5 bases short, with 7 bases between. CDR1 and CDR2 (germline): LGHNA, YSLEER. CDR3 amino acids: CASSQIADNEQFF. The CDR3 bases are TGCGCCAGCAGCCAAATAGCCGACAATGAGCAGTTCTTC.

CDR3 amino acids: CASRNRDSTGIYGYTF. The CDR3 DNA reads as TGTGCCAGCAGGAATAGGGACAGTACGGGAATCTATGGCTACACCTTC. V and J are TRBV28 and TRBJ1-2; 7 nucleotides align to TRBD1. The CDR3 totals 16 residues. The trim removed 6 bases at V and 4 bases at J, leaving 14 bases unmatched. CDR1 is MDHEN and CDR2 is SYDVKM in the germline V gene.

The genes are TRBV28 and TRBJ2-7; possibly TRBD2 for D (6 bases). CDR1 and CDR2 (germline): MDHEN, SYDVKM. V was shortened by 9 bases and J by 4 bases, with 16 bases between the two germline ends. The CDR3 loop spans 13 amino acids. CDR3 in amino acids: CASSGTPIYEQYF. In DNA form, the CDR3 reads TGTGCCAGTTCCGGGACTCCGATTTACGAGCAGTACTTC.

DNA for the CDR3: TGCGCCAGCAGCCGCCAAACAGGGACGTACGATGAGCAGTTCTTC. This sequence encodes CASSRQTGTYDEQFF. The chain recombines TRBV4-1 with TRBJ2-1, with a possible D match to TRBD1 (6 bases). The CDR3 is 15 amino acids. Germline CDR1 reads MGHRA; CDR2 reads YSYEKL. The V and J ends lost 4 bases and 8 bases respectively, with 18 bases between them.

The chain uses TRBV9 and TRBJ2-1; TRBD1 aligns across 7 bases. V gave up 2 bases and J gave up 0 bases; unmatched junction bases: 2. The length of the CDR3 is 15 residues. The germline V gene encodes CDR1 SGDLS and CDR2 YYNGEE. CDR3: CASSVRDSSYNEQFF. The CDR3 DNA reads TGTGCCAGCAGCGTCCGGGACAGCTCCTACAATGAGCAGTTCTTC.

This sequence joins TRBV10-2 and TRBJ2-5; 9 positions agree with TRBD2. This CDR3 comprises 14 residues. CDR1 and CDR2 from the germline V gene are WSHSY and SAAADI. V was clipped by 4 bases and J by 5 bases; unmatched bases: 5. The CDR3 spells CASSVAGDSETQYF. CDR3 sequence (DNA): TGCGCCAGCAGTGTAGCGGGAGACTCCGAGACCCAGTACTTC.